This T cell receptor (beta chain) originates from a study of blood T cells in healthy people across ages. Notes on the study in general: Comparison with aged donors showed that long-lived donors had more naive CD4+ cells and higher diversity.

Details on this clonotype: Its matching antigen is unknown.

Using a J-beta primer mix together with a sample-barcoded 5' primer, a second PCR was run for 7 to 11 cycles. TCRdb ran MiXCR on the 5' RACE reads and lists one entry per CDR3 protein. The data show about 670,000 distinct CDR3 sequences, around 43% seen once. Trimming left V 4 bases short and J 0 bases short, with 10 bases between. Germline-derived CDR1 and CDR2 are SGHRS and YFSETQ. This CDR3 is 15 amino acids long. The sequencing sample was made of blood. The TCR comes from a man older than 75 in good health. The chain has TRBV5-1 and TRBJ2-2; D gene ambiguous. The CDR3 DNA sequence: TGCGCCAGCAGCCCCGCTGATCCGAACACCGGGGAGCTGTTTTTT. Translation: CASSPADPNTGELFF.